Following are 16 T cell receptor beta chains from one sample sequenced in a study of blood T cell repertoires in COVID-19. The protocol was immunoSEQ multiplex PCR, while the TCRdb copy is restricted to in-frame clones and leaves out a portion. Of about 230,000 clones listed, 80% to 90% are singletons. The sample was peripheral blood. The receptors come from a woman older than 75 with active or convalescent COVID-19.

The chain has TRBV4-3 and TRBJ2-1; TRBD2 aligns across 8 bases. The V gene's germline CDR1 is LGHNA and CDR2 YSLEER. The CDR3 has 16 amino acids. Trimming took 2 bases from V and 9 from J; bases not matched to a gene: 12. The CDR3 nucleotides read TGCGCCAGCAGCCAACGGACTAGCCGAGAGGGGCTTGAGCAGTTCTTC. It translates to CASSQRTSREGLEQFF.

The chain couples TRBV7-3 to TRBJ2-3; TRBD2 aligns across 8 bases. The germline V gene encodes CDR1 SGHTA and CDR2 FQGTGA. The J segment lost 6 bases and the V segment lost 5 bases, leaving 10 bases of the junction unmatched. The CDR3 sequence is 15 residues long. CDR3 bases: TGTGCCAGCAGCCCCTCTGGACCTAGCGGGGATACGCAGTATTTT. It is translated as CASSPSGPSGDTQYF.

V is TRBV6-2 or TRBV6-3 and J is TRBJ2-7; a possible D gene is TRBD2 (6 bases). Germline CDR1 MNHEY, CDR2 SVGEGT. The CDR3 runs to 15 residues. V lost 2 bases and J lost 1, with 12 bases in between. The CDR3 here is CASSYPGTGSYEQYF. The CDR3, as DNA: TGTGCCAGCAGTTACCCCGGGACTGGGTCCTACGAGCAGTACTTC.

This clone has just a few counts. CDR3 protein: CASSVSGSSGNTIYF. The DNA of the CDR3 is TGTGCCAGCAGCGTAAGTGGGAGCTCTGGAAACACCATATATTTT. The rearrangement uses TRBV9 and TRBJ1-3, with D hard to call. Looked up from germline, CDR1 is SGDLS and CDR2 is YYNGEE. This CDR3 has 15 amino acids. The germline V and J ends were trimmed by 1 base and 0 bases, with 8 bases remaining between them.

This chain connects TRBV25-1 to TRBJ1-3; maybe TRBD1 (6 bases). The germline V and J ends were trimmed by 5 bases and 4 bases, with 9 bases remaining between them. CDR1 is MGHDK, CDR2 SYGVNS, per germline. CDR3 length: 13 amino acids. The CDR3 sequence: CASSQGQGNTIYF. The CDR3 DNA reads TGTGCCAGCAGTCAAGGACAGGGAAACACCATATATTTT.

The CDR3 nucleotides are TGTGCCTGGACAGGGCAGAGGACAGATACGCAGTATTTT. Translating it yields CAWTGQRTDTQYF. The chain joins TRBV30 to TRBJ2-3, with TRBD1 as a possible D gene (5 bases). V was clipped by 4 bases and J by 3 bases, with 11 bases between them. The CDR3 runs to 13 residues. CDR1 and CDR2 (germline): GTSNPN, SVGIG (reference sequence).

The gene calls are TRBV5-8 and TRBJ2-5, with 14 bases identical to TRBD2. V shed 4 bases and J 5 bases; nucleotides not matched to a gene: 10. Germline values: CDR1 SGHTS, CDR2 YDEGEE. The CDR3 is 17 amino acids. The chain's CDR3 is CASSLGLAGGQGETQYF. DNA for the CDR3: TGTGCCAGCAGCCTCGGACTAGCGGGGGGCCAAGGGGAGACCCAGTACTTC.

As concerns this clone: One end of the junction does not line up with germline, which may come from a read error. This sample also contains other DNA sequences that code for the same CDR3. The chain couples TRBV7-6 to TRBJ2-7; maybe TRBD1 (6 bases). The CDR3 sequence is 13 residues long. Per germline, CDR1 SGHVS and CDR2 FNYEAQ. The CDR3 DNA reads TGTGCCAGCAGCGCAACGAGGGGGTACGAGCAGTACTTT. This gives the protein CASSATRGYEQYF. Full variable domain (remainder filled in from reference TRBV7-6 and TRBJ2-7): GAGVSQSPRYKVTKRGQDVALRCDPISGHVSLYWYRQALGQGPEFLTYFNYEAQQDKSGLPNDRFSAERPEGSISTLTIQRTEQRDSAMYRCASSATRGYEQYFGPGTRLTVT.

The genes are TRBV5-6 and TRBJ2-7; 9 bases align to TRBD1. CDR1 is SGHDT and CDR2 is YYEEEE in the germline V gene. The J segment lost 5 bases and the V segment lost 3 bases, leaving 0 bases of the junction unmatched. The CDR3 extends over 12 amino acids. In DNA, the CDR3 is TGTGCCAGCAGCTGGGACAGGGACGAGCAGTACTTC. It codes for CASSWDRDEQYF.

This clone was seen a few times. The chain is built from TRBV5-1 and TRBJ2-5; TRBD2 matches 11 bases. There are 14 residues in the CDR3. V lost 5 bases to trimming and J lost 5 bases; unmatched junction nucleotides: 5. Germline V lookup: CDR1 SGHRS, CDR2 YFSETQ. CDR3 residues: CASRTSGTTETQYF. CDR3 DNA: TGCGCCAGCAGGACTAGCGGGACCACGGAGACCCAGTACTTC.

The chain links TRBV4-1 to TRBJ1-6; D might be TRBD1 (5 bases). This CDR3 has 16 residues. Germline CDR1 and CDR2: MGHRA and YSYEKL. V lost 1 base, J lost 2 bases, and 9 bases lay in between. Written as DNA, the CDR3 is TGCGCCAGCAGCCAAGGAAACAGGCCCTATAATTCACCCCTCCACTTT. Amino acid sequence: CASSQGNRPYNSPLHF.

The DNA for the CDR3 is TGTGCCAGCAGCTTACTTAGCGGGGCCTACAATGAGCAGTTCTTC. As protein: CASSLLSGAYNEQFF. The rearrangement uses TRBV7-3 and TRBJ2-1; 8 nucleotides agree with TRBD2. This CDR3 comprises 15 residues. Looked up from germline, CDR1 is SGHTA and CDR2 is FQGTGA. Trimming cost V 2 bases and J 2 bases; bases outside gene matches: 2. The full variable domain, with the rest looked up from reference TRBV7-3 and TRBJ2-1, is GAGVSQTPSNKVTEKGKYVELRCDPISGHTALYWYRQSLGQGPEFLIYFQGTGAADDSGLPNDRFFAVRPEGSVSTLKIQRTERGDSAVYLCASSLLSGAYNEQFFGPGTRLTVL.

This clone was detected once. The chain joins TRBV7-8 to TRBJ2-1; 8 positions agree with TRBD1. Germline V gene lookup returns CDR1 SGHVS and CDR2 FQNEAQ. The CDR3 covers 15 residues. Trimming cost V 4 bases and J 4 bases; bases outside gene matches: 6. For the CDR3, the DNA is TGTGCCAGCAGCTACCCCGGGACAGGTTACAATGAGCAGTTCTTC. This sequence encodes CASSYPGTGYNEQFF.

The chain is built from TRBV28 and TRBJ2-1; tentative D call: TRBD1 (6 bases). The CDR3 totals 15 residues. V was cut by 2 bases and J by 0 bases, with 8 bases left in between. CDR1 and CDR2 from the germline V gene are MDHEN and SYDVKM. This chain's CDR3 is CASSLPRGSYNEQFF. CDR3 DNA: TGTGCCAGCAGTTTACCCAGGGGCTCCTACAATGAGCAGTTCTTC.

This clone was observed a few times. The chain recombines TRBV5-4 with TRBJ1-6, with a tentative D call TRBD1 (6 bases). Germline assignment: CDR1 SGHNT and CDR2 YYREEE (reference sequence). CDR3 length: 14 amino acids. The germline V and J ends were trimmed by 4 bases and 5 bases, with 10 bases remaining between them. This CDR3 is CASSPDRHNSPLHF. CDR3 nucleotides: TGTGCCAGCAGCCCGGACAGACATAATTCACCCCTCCACTTT.

The rearrangement links TRBV5-1 to TRBJ2-1; 10 bases line up with TRBD1. Trimming removed 2 bases from V and 0 bases from J; junction bases left unmatched: 5. The CDR3 length is 17 residues. Per germline, CDR1 SGHRS and CDR2 YFSETQ. The CDR3, as DNA: TGCGCCAGCAGCTTCAGACAGGGGGCGCGCTCCTACAATGAGCAGTTCTTC. Translated: CASSFRQGARSYNEQFF.